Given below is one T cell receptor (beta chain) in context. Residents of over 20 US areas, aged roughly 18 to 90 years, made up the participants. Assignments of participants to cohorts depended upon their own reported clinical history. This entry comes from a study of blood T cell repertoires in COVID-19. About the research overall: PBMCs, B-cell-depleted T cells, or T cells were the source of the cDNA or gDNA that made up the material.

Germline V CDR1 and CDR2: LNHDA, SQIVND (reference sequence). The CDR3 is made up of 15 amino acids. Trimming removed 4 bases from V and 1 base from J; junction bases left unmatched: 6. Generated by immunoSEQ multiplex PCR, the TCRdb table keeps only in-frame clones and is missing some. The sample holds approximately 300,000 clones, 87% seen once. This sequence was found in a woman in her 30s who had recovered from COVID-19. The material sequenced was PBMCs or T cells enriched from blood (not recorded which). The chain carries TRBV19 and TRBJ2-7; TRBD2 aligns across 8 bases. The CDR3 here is CASSTGGTSSYEQYF. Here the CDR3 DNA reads TGTGCCAGTAGTACTGGGGGGACTAGTTCCTACGAGCAGTACTTC. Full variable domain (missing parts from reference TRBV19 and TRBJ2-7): DGGITQSPKYLFRKEGQNVTLSCEQNLNHDAMYWYRQDPGQGLRLIYYSQIVNDFQKGDIAEGYSVSREKKESFPLTVTSAQKNPTAFYLCASSTGGTSSYEQYFGPGTRLTVT.